This T cell receptor beta chain was identified in a study of vaccination effects on CD4 cells after COVID-19. Overall study findings and caveats: Late post-vaccination samples showed marked contraction of infection- and vaccine-induced clones.

Assay used: immunoSEQ multiplex PCR; TCRdb lists only in-frame clones, some missing. The data hold around 66,000 clones, with about 71% observed a single time. V was shortened by 4 bases and J by 2 bases, with 12 bases between the two germline ends. Germline V gene lookup returns CDR1 SGDLS and CDR2 YYNGEE. This CDR3 has 14 amino acids. Pools of viral peptides were used by the ViraFEST assay to expand antigen-specific CD4+ T cells ahead of sequencing. At the end of nine to ten days of culture, CD4+ T cells were isolated. Absence of prior SARS-CoV-2 infection characterized the vaccine recipients, who showed negative nucleocapsid antibodies. PBMC were cultured at around 1.9 million per well with 10 IU/ml IL-2 and about 9.5 ug/ml peptides. Half the medium was swapped for IL-2 medium on days 3 and 7. Of note for this clone: The target antigen is unknown.

The receptor was derived from a human donor who received a COVID-19 vaccine. The V gene is TRBV9, the J gene TRBJ2-5; tentatively, D is TRBD2 (7 bases). Sequencing used CD4+ T cells from PBMCs cultured with HCoV-OC43 spike peptides, obtained before COVID-19 vaccination. Subset given: HCoV-OC43 spike overlapping peptide pool stimulation. Here the CDR3 reads CASSQRGGQETQYF. The DNA of the CDR3 is TGTGCCAGCAGCCAGAGGGGGGGGCAAGAGACCCAGTACTTC.